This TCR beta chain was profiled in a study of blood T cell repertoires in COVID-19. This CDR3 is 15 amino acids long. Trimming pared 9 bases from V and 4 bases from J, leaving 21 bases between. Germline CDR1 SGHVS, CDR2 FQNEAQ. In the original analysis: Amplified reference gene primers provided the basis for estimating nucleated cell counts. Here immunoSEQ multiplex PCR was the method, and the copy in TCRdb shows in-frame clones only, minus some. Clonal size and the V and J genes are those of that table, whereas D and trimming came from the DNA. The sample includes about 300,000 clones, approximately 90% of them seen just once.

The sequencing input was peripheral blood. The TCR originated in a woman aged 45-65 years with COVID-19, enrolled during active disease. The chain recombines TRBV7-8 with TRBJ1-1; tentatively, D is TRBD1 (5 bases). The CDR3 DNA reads TGTGCCAGTTCGACAGCGGGGGGAGGGACCACTGAAGCTTTCTTT. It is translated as CASSTAGGGTTEAFF. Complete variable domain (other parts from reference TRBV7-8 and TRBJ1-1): GAGVSQSPRYKVAKRGQDVALRCDPISGHVSLFWYQQALGQGPEFLTYFQNEAQLDKSGLPSDRFFAERPEGSVSTLKIQRTQQEDSAVYLCASSTAGGGTTEAFFGQGTRLTVV.